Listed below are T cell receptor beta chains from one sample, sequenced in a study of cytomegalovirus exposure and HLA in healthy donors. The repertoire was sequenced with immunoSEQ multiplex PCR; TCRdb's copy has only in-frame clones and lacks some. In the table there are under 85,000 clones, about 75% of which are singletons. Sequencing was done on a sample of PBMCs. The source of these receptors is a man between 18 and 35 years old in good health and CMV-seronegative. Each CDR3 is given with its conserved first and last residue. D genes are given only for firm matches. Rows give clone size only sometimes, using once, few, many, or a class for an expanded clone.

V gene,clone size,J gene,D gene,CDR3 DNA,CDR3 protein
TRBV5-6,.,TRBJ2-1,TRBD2,TGTGCCAGCAGCGCGGGCGGGGGGGCAGGGAATGAGCAGTTCTTC,CASSAGGGAGNEQFF
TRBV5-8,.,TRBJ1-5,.,TGTGCCAGCAGCTTGGGGCGCAATCAGCCCCAGCATTTT,CASSLGRNQPQHF
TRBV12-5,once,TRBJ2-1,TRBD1,TGTGCTAGTGGTTTCGGCACAGGGGGCCGGCAGTTCTTC,CASGFGTGGRQFF
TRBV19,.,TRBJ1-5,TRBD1,TGTGCCAGTAGTCCCCCGGAACAGGGGTATGGCAATCAGCCCCAGCATTTT,CASSPPEQGYGNQPQHF
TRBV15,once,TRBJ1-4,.,TGTGCCACCAGCAGAGTCAGGGGTGGTGGAACTAATGAAAAACTGTTTTTT,CATSRVRGGGTNEKLFF
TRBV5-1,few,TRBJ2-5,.,TGCGCCAGCAGCTTGGGAACCGCTAAAGAGACCCAGTACTTC,CASSLGTAKETQYF
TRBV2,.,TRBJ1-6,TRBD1,TGTGCCAGCAGTGACCGGACAGGGAGCTCCTATAATTCACCCCTCCACTTT,CASSDRTGSSYNSPLHF
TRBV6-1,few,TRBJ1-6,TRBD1,TGTGCCAGCAGTGAAGGGACAGGGGGCTCACCCCTCCACTTT,CASSEGTGGSPLHF
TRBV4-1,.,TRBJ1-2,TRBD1,TGCGCCAGCAGCCAAGCCGACAGGGCCTATGTTTATGGCTACACCTTC,CASSQADRAYVYGYTF
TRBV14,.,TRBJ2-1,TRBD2,TGTGCCAGCAGCCAAGATGAGCCTAGCGGGACCCACAATGAGCAGTTCTTC,CASSQDEPSGTHNEQFF
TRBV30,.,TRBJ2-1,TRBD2,TGTGCCTGGACTAGCGGGATTTCCTACAATGAGCAGTTCTTC,CAWTSGISYNEQFF
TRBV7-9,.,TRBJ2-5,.,TGTGCCAGCAGCCCCCCCACGGAGGAGACCCAGTACTTC,CASSPPTEETQYF
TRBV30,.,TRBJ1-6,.,TGTGCCTGGCGTTTTGGAGGGCAGAATTCACCCCTCCACTTT,CAWRFGGQNSPLHF
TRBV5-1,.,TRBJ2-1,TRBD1,TGCGCCAGCAGCTTGGGGACAGGTAACAATGAGCAGTTCTTC,CASSLGTGNNEQFF
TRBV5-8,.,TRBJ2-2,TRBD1,TGTGCCAGCGCCACCCCGGGACAGGGGTACACCGGGGAGCTGTTTTTT,CASATPGQGYTGELFF